This is a list of T cell receptor beta chains from one sample in a study of blood T cell repertoires in COVID-19. Sequenced by immunoSEQ multiplex PCR; TCRdb stores in-frame clones only, minus some. This table has 250,000 to 300,000 clones, 70% to 90% appearing once. The sequenced sample consisted of PBMCs or T cells enriched from blood (not recorded which). The source of these receptors is a woman aged 45-65 years who had recovered from COVID-19. Both conserved end residues are part of each CDR3. The D gene is left open where the match is weak. Only some rows state a clone size, as once, few, many or a class for expanded clones.

d_call	j_call	v_call	clone_size	cdr3_aa	cdr3_nt
NA	TRBJ1-3	TRBV27	NA	CASSSGLPGNTIYF	TGTGCCAGCAGTTCTGGGCTCCCTGGAAACACCATATATTTT
NA	TRBJ2-7	TRBV18	NA	CASSPIGQMYEQYF	TGTGCCAGCTCACCAATCGGACAGATGTACGAGCAGTACTTC
TRBD1	TRBJ1-6	TRBV19	NA	CASSLGTEGSPLHF	TGTGCCAGTAGCCTTGGGACAGAGGGGTCACCCCTCCACTTT
NA	TRBJ1-5	TRBV6-5	NA	CASRIVGVRVQPQHF	TGTGCCAGCAGAATCGTAGGGGTGCGTGTTCAGCCCCAGCATTTT
NA	TRBJ2-1	TRBV11-3	NA	CASSLGRGLEEQFF	TGTGCCAGCAGCTTAGGTCGGGGTCTGGAAGAGCAGTTCTTC
NA	TRBJ2-6	TRBV5-1	once	CASSLFYRQGRSSGANVLTF	TGCGCCAGCAGCTTGTTTTATAGGCAGGGCCGATCCTCTGGGGCCAACGTCCTGACTTTC
NA	TRBJ2-7	TRBV4-1	NA	CASSQPSLGRGSYEQYF	TGCGCCAGCAGCCAACCCTCACTGGGGAGAGGGTCCTACGAGCAGTACTTC
TRBD1	TRBJ1-2	TRBV28	NA	CASRGQGARSGYTF	TGTGCCAGCAGAGGGCAGGGGGCGAGGAGTGGCTACACCTTC
NA	TRBJ1-1	TRBV28	NA	CASSPGPGQGEAFF	TGTGCCAGCAGTCCAGGCCCGGGTCAGGGTGAAGCTTTCTTT
NA	TRBJ2-5	TRBV13	NA	CASSPKTGRTTQYF	TGTGCCAGCAGCCCCAAGACAGGGAGGACAACCCAGTACTTC
TRBD1	TRBJ1-2	TRBV7-2	NA	CASSSSPTGEENYGYTF	TGTGCCAGCAGCTCTTCCCCTACAGGGGAAGAGAACTATGGCTACACCTTC